The rows below give T cell receptor beta chains drawn from one sample of a study of T cells in Graves' hyperthyroidism and ophthalmopathy. TCRdb reprocessed the multiplex PCR reads with MiXCR, giving one entry per CDR3 protein. The sample lists roughly 650,000 distinct CDR3 sequences, about a sixth occurring once. Sequenced material: blood. All receptors come from a woman between 40 and 55 years old with Graves' ophthalmopathy. Each CDR3 is given with its conserved first and last residue. A D gene is named only where the DNA matches it firmly. Clone size is not always given. Where it is, it says once, few, many or a class for expanded clones.

>TRBV6-1|TRBD1|TRBJ2-1|13|-
TGTGCCAGCGGCCGGGACAGGTTTAGTGAGCAGTTCTTC
CASGRDRFSEQFF
>TRBV28|-|TRBJ2-7|14|many
TGTGCCAGCAGTCCCCCCGGTGTGTTCGACGAGCAGTACTTC
CASSPPGVFDEQYF
>TRBV27|TRBD1|TRBJ2-1|16|many
TGTGCCAGCAGTCAGATACAGGGGTCTTTCTACAATGAGCAGTTCTTC
CASSQIQGSFYNEQFF
>TRBV19|TRBD1|TRBJ1-1|18|-
TGTGCCAGTACCCCCGGCCGGAAGGGACAGGGGTTGGGGACTGAAGCTTTCTTT
CASTPGRKGQGLGTEAFF
>TRBV10-3|-|TRBJ2-3|14|-
TGTGCCATCCGCTGGGCTAGCTCGAGTGATACGCAGTATTTT
CAIRWASSSDTQYF
>TRBV3-1|-|TRBJ2-7|15|many
TGTGCCAGCAGCCCGAGAAGTGCTGGGGCCTACGAGCAGTACTTC
CASSPRSAGAYEQYF
>TRBV27|TRBD1|TRBJ2-1|14|many
TGTGCCAGCAGTCCACGGACAGGGAACAATGAGCAGTTCTTC
CASSPRTGNNEQFF
>TRBV7-2|-|TRBJ2-1|14|-
TGTGCCAGCAGCTTATCGGTTAGGGATACTGAGCAGTTCTTC
CASSLSVRDTEQFF
>TRBV7-3|-|TRBJ2-1|15|many
TGTGCCAGCAGCTCCCAGGGACTCTCGGACAATGAGCAGTTCTTC
CASSSQGLSDNEQFF
>TRBV4-1|-|TRBJ1-2|13|few
TGCGCCAGCAGCCACTCAACCGCCGAGGGCTACACCTTC
CASSHSTAEGYTF
>TRBV6-2/TRBV6-3|-|TRBJ2-7|13|-
TGTGCCAGCAGTTACTGGGACGGCCACGAGCAGTACTTC
CASSYWDGHEQYF
>TRBV6-2/TRBV6-3|-|TRBJ1-6|16|-
TGTGCCAGCAGCCTAACCCCGACAAGGAGGGATTCACCCCTCCACTTT
CASSLTPTRRDSPLHF
>TRBV2|TRBD2|TRBJ2-2|15|few
TGTGCCAGCGGTAGCGGGGGGGCCCTAAACGGGGAGCTGTTTTTT
CASGSGGALNGELFF
>TRBV28|-|TRBJ2-3|14|few
TGTGCCAGCAACTGGGGGGTTAGCACAGATACGCAGTATTTT
CASNWGVSTDTQYF
>TRBV4-1|-|TRBJ2-7|12|-
TGCGCCAGCAGCCAAGATTATAGCGAGCAGTACTTC
CASSQDYSEQYF
>TRBV2|TRBD1|TRBJ2-3|14|many
TGTGCCAGCAACCGGGACAGAGCCACAGATACGCAGTATTTT
CASNRDRATDTQYF
>TRBV3-1|-|TRBJ1-4|14|many
TGTGCCAGCAGCCAAGTGCAGGGAGACGGAAAACTGTTTTTT
CASSQVQGDGKLFF
>TRBV7-2|-|TRBJ1-2|17|once
TGTGCCAGCAGTTCATCGGGGGGGGGGGGGGGCGACTATGGCTACACCTTC
CASSSSGGGGGDYGYTF
>TRBV9|-|TRBJ2-7|13|few
TGTGCCAGCAGCGTTGCAGAGACCTACGAGCAGTACTTC
CASSVAETYEQYF
>TRBV20-1|TRBD1|TRBJ1-4|17|-
TGCAGTGCTAGATCTAACGAGGTGACAGGGCGTAATGAAAAACTGTTTTTT
CSARSNEVTGRNEKLFF
>TRBV5-1|-|TRBJ2-1|13|-
TGCGCCAGCAGCCTAATAGGGGGGAGTGAGCAGTTCTTC
CASSLIGGSEQFF
>TRBV29-1|-|TRBJ2-5|13|many
TGCAGCGTTGCGGGCAGGGTTCAAGAGACCCAGTACTTC
CSVAGRVQETQYF
>TRBV6-1|-|TRBJ2-7|12|many
TGTGCCAGCAGTGTATCCGGCTACGAGCAGTACTTC
CASSVSGYEQYF
>TRBV11-2|-|TRBJ2-5|13|few
TGTGCCAGCAGCCGGAGGGGCTTGGAGACCCAGTACTTC
CASSRRGLETQYF
>TRBV7-3|-|TRBJ1-5|14|many
TGTGCCAGCAGCTTAACGATTCCTAATCAGCCCCAGCATTTT
CASSLTIPNQPQHF
>TRBV2|TRBD1|TRBJ1-2|13|few
TGTGCCAGCAGCGGCTGGGACAGATATGGCTACACCTTC
CASSGWDRYGYTF
>TRBV7-3|TRBD2|TRBJ2-1|14|once
TGTGCCAGCAGCCAAAGCGGGAGAGGGAATGAGCAGTTCTTC
CASSQSGRGNEQFF
>TRBV19|TRBD1|TRBJ1-5|14|few
TGTGCCAGTAACATTAACCGGGACAGACAGCCCCAGCATTTT
CASNINRDRQPQHF
>TRBV6-1|TRBD1|TRBJ1-1|15|few
TGTGCCAGCAGTCCCCTGACAGGGGCGATCACTGAAGCTTTCTTT
CASSPLTGAITEAFF
>TRBV20-1|-|TRBJ2-3|12|many
TGCAGTGCGCCAGAGCAGGCAGATACGCAGTATTTT
CSAPEQADTQYF
>TRBV20-1|-|TRBJ2-1|13|few
TGCAGTGCTCCAGCGTACTCCTACAATGAGCAGTTCTTC
CSAPAYSYNEQFF
>TRBV7-9|-|TRBJ2-3|15|many
TGTGCCAGCAGCTTACGGCAGGATTTCACAGATACGCAGTATTTT
CASSLRQDFTDTQYF
>TRBV12-3/TRBV12-4|-|TRBJ1-1|15|many
TGTGCCAGCAGCCCAATTCAGGGAGTCTACACTGAAGCTTTCTTT
CASSPIQGVYTEAFF
>TRBV20-1|-|TRBJ1-3|12|many
TGCAGTGCTAGAGCTCAGGGCCACACCATATATTTT
CSARAQGHTIYF
>TRBV9|TRBD2|TRBJ2-6|16|-
TGTGCCAGCAGCGTAGTGGGGGGGACTGGGGCCAACGTCCTGACTTTC
CASSVVGGTGANVLTF
>TRBV3-1|-|TRBJ2-1|15|many
TGTGCCGCTACTAGGGGGGTAGAATCCTACAATGAGCAGTTCTTC
CAATRGVESYNEQFF
>TRBV7-2|TRBD2|TRBJ2-5|15|-
TGTGCCAGCAGCTTTAGCGGGGCTCCGGGAGAGACCCAGTACTTC
CASSFSGAPGETQYF
>TRBV18|-|TRBJ2-2|18|few
TGTGCCAGCTCACCACCTTCGCGGCAGGCCCTGGGCACCGGGGAGCTGTTTTTT
CASSPPSRQALGTGELFF
>TRBV6-1|-|TRBJ1-1|14|few
TGTGCCAGCAGTGAGTATCGGGGGGACACTGAAGCTTTCTTT
CASSEYRGDTEAFF